A selection of T cell receptor beta chains follows, all from one sample in a study of CD8 T cells in ankylosing spondylitis. TCRdb independently ran MiXCR on the 5' RACE reads; one entry per CDR3 protein. The sample lists just under 350,000 distinct CDR3 sequences; roughly 14% were seen once. The sample consisted of blood, either unsorted or a sorted T cell fraction (not recorded which). These receptors were obtained from a male donor with ankylosing spondylitis or in good health (not recorded which). The CDR3 runs from the conserved cysteine through the conserved F or W. The D gene is left open where the match is weak. Some rows mark clone size as missing; the rest say once, few, many or name a class of expanded clone.

v_call,d_call,clone_size,j_call,cdr3_aa,cdr3_nt
TRBV12-3/TRBV12-4,.,.,TRBJ2-6,CASSLVTGLVSGANVLTF,TGTGCCAGCAGTTTAGTTACAGGCCTAGTCTCTGGGGCCAACGTCCTGACTTTC
TRBV5-1,.,many,TRBJ1-1,CASSLALGANTEAFF,TGCGCCAGCAGCTTGGCCCTAGGGGCGAACACTGAAGCTTTCTTT
TRBV5-1,.,few,TRBJ1-2,CASSPGPSYGYTF,TGCGCCAGCAGCCCGGGCCCCAGCTATGGCTACACCTTC
TRBV5-1,TRBD2,few,TRBJ2-1,CASSLDSGGAYNEQFF,TGCGCCAGCAGCTTGGATAGCGGGGGGGCGTACAATGAGCAGTTCTTC
TRBV20-1,TRBD1,few,TRBJ2-7,CSALTGTEYEQYF,TGCAGTGCCCTAACAGGGACAGAGTACGAGCAGTACTTC
TRBV20-1,.,.,TRBJ2-1,CSASAAEGLYNEQFF,TGCAGTGCTAGCGCCGCGGAGGGCCTGTACAATGAGCAGTTCTTC
TRBV3-1,.,.,TRBJ2-3,CASSQGVWGTDTQYF,TGTGCCAGCAGCCAAGGGGTCTGGGGAACAGATACGCAGTATTTT
TRBV12-3/TRBV12-4,TRBD2,few,TRBJ2-5,CASSLAPTSGSYGETQYF,TGTGCCAGCAGTTTAGCCCCGACTAGCGGGAGCTATGGAGAGACCCAGTACTTC
TRBV12-3/TRBV12-4,.,many,TRBJ2-2,CASSPGTPNRGELFF,TGTGCCAGTTCCCCCGGGACACCGAATCGCGGGGAGCTGTTTTTT
TRBV20-1,.,.,TRBJ1-2,CSAGSGYTF,TGCAGTGCCGGGAGTGGCTACACCTTC
TRBV4-2,.,many,TRBJ2-1,CASSQVGGRARGNEQFF,TGTGCCAGCAGCCAAGTCGGCGGTAGGGCGAGGGGCAATGAGCAGTTCTTC
TRBV12-3/TRBV12-4,.,many,TRBJ1-1,CASSLRGAGNTEAFF,TGTGCCAGCAGTTTAAGGGGGGCCGGGAACACTGAAGCTTTCTTT
TRBV9,TRBD2,many,TRBJ2-2,CASSVLAGGRTGELFF,TGTGCCAGCAGCGTACTAGCGGGAGGGAGAACCGGGGAGCTGTTTTTT
TRBV10-3,.,many,TRBJ2-7,CASMSRGPLYEQYF,TGTGCCTCGATGAGCCGGGGCCCATTGTACGAGCAGTACTTC